This note documents a single TCR beta chain sequence. The data were obtained in a study of control samples from healthy donors and cancer patients. Data came from immunoSEQ multiplex PCR; TCRdb stores just in-frame clones and leaves some out. Of roughly 98,000 clones listed, over 85% were seen once; the top ten hold around 8.5%. This CDR3 has 12 residues. Germline V CDR1 and CDR2: SNHLY, FYNNEI. Trimming pared 7 bases from V and 0 bases from J, leaving 7 bases between. The specimen was blood. V gene TRBV2 combines with J gene TRBJ2-7; no clear D gene. The receptor comes from a young man in good health. This CDR3 is CASMPSSYEQYF. The CDR3 nucleotides are TGTGCCAGCATGCCGAGCTCCTACGAGCAGTACTTC.